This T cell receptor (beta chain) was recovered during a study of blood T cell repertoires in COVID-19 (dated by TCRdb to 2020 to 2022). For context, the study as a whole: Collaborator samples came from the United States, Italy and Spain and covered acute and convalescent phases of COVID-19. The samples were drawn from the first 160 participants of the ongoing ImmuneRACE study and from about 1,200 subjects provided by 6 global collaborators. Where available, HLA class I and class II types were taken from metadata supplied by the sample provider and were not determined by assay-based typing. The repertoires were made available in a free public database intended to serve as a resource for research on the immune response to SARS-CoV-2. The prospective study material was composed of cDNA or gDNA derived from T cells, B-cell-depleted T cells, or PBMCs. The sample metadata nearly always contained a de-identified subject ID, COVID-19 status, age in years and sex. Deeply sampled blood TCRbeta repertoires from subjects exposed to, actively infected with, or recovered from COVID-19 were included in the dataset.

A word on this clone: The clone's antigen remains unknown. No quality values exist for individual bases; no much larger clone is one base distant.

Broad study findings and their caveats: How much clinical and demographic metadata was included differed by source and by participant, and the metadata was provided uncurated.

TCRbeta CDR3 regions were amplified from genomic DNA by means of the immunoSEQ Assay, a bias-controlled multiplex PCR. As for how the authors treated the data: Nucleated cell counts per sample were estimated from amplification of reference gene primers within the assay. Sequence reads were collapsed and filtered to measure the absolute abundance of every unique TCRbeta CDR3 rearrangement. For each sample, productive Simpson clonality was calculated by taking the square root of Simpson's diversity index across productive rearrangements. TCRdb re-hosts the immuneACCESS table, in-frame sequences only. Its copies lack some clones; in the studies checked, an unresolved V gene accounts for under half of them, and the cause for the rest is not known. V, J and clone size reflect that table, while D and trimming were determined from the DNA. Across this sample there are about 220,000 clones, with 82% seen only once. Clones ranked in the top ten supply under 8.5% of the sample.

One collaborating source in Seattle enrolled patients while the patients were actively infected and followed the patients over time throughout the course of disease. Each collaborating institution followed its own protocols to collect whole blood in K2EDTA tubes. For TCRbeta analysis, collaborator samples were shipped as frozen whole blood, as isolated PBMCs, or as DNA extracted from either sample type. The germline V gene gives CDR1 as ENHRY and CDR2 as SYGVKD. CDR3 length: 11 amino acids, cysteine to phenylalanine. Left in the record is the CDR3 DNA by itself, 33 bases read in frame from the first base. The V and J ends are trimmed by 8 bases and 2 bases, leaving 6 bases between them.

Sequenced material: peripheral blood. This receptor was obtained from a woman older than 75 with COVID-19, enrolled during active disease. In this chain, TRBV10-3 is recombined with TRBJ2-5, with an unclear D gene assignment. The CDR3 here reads CAIGLQETQYF. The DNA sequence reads TGTGCCATCGGGCTTCAAGAGACCCAGTACTTC.